The 4 T cell receptor beta chains below were found in one sample sequenced in a study of T cells in Graves' hyperthyroidism and ophthalmopathy. Authors of the study amplified TCR beta CDR3 regions from RNA transcripts. First-round RT-PCR of the TCR CDR3 relied on the HTBI primer set. Via MiXCR, TCRdb re-called the multiplex PCR reads, giving one row per CDR3 protein. The sample consists of some 800,000 distinct CDR3 sequences, 38% of them appearing once. Specimen: blood. The receptors here all came from a man in his late teens or twenties with Graves' hyperthyroidism.

This clonotype has at least ten counts. The rearrangement joins TRBV7-9 to TRBJ2-5; 9 nucleotides line up with TRBD2. With 3 bases clipped from V and 7 bases from J, the junction kept 9 bases outside the gene matches. Germline V gene lookup returns CDR1 SEHNR and CDR2 FQNEAQ (reference sequence). This CDR3 has 15 residues. CDR3 protein: CASSFVRGGFATQYF. The DNA for the CDR3 is TGTGCCAGCAGCTTCGTGCGGGGGGGGTTCGCGACCCAGTACTTC.

The chain employs TRBV2 and TRBJ1-1; TRBD1 might be the D (5 bases). Germline V gene sequence: CDR1 SNHLY, CDR2 FYNNEI. This CDR3 contains 14 residues. The ends were cut back, 5 bases at V and 4 bases at J, with 14 bases in the middle. The CDR3 is CASSLSGFGTEAFF. The DNA for the CDR3 is TGTGCCAGCAGTTTATCAGGGTTCGGCACTGAAGCTTTCTTT.

The CDR3 DNA sequence: TGTGCCAGTGACAGGGGTTCGGATCAGCCCCAGCATTTT. The encoded protein is CASDRGSDQPQHF. V gene TRBV19 combines with J gene TRBJ1-5; 8 bases are a match to TRBD1. J gave up 5 bases and V 8 bases, and 5 bases lay outside the gene matches. CDR3 length: 13 residues. Germline V gives CDR1 LNHDA, CDR2 SQIVND (reference sequence).

In its sample, this clonotype was seen a few times. The V gene is TRBV5-1, the J gene TRBJ2-2; the match to TRBD1 covers 7 bases. V lost 4 bases, J lost 7 bases, and 4 bases stayed unmatched. Germline CDR1 SGHRS, CDR2 YFSETQ. CDR3 length: 13 amino acids. The chain's CDR3 is CASSNRGSGELFF. In nucleotides, the CDR3 is TGCGCCAGCAGCAACAGGGGAAGCGGGGAGCTGTTTTTT.